These 2 T cell receptor beta chains were sequenced from one sample in a study of blood T cells in healthy people across ages. The authors ran a second PCR of 7 to 11 cycles using a sample-barcoded 5' primer and a J-beta primer mix. MiXCR was run by TCRdb on the 5' RACE reads, yielding one entry per CDR3 protein. The data show roughly 2 million distinct CDR3 sequences, 49% seen once. Sequencing input: blood. These receptors were obtained from a middle-aged woman in good health.

This clonotype has only a few counts. The V gene is TRBV12-3 or TRBV12-4, the J gene TRBJ2-5; D is tentatively TRBD1 or TRBD2 (6 bases each). This CDR3 is 16 amino acids long. V gave up 4 bases and J gave up 5 bases, with 20 bases separating them. CDR3 in DNA: TGTGCCAGCAGTTCAGGACAAGCGAGGGGGGAGGAGACCCAGTACTTC. Its translation: CASSSGQARGEETQYF.

This clonotype has only a few counts. The rearrangement joins TRBV20-1 to TRBJ2-5, with 8 bases aligning to TRBD1. Germline V gives CDR1 DFQATT, CDR2 SNEGSKA (reference sequence). The CDR3 contains 12 residues. V lost 4 bases and J lost 5; bases outside the gene matches: 3. CDR3 in DNA: TGCAGTGCTACGACAGGGGACGAGACCCAGTACTTC. Protein sequence: CSATTGDETQYF.